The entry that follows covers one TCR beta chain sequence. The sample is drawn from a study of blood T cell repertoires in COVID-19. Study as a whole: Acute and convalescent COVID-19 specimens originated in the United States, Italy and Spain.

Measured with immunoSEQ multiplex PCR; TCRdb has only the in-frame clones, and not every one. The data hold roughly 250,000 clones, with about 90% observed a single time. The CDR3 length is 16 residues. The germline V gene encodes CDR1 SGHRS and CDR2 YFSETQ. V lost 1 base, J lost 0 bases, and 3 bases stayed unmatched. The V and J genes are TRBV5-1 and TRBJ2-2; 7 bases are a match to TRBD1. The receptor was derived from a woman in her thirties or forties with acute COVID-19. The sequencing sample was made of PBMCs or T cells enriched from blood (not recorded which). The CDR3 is CASSLFQGANTGELFF. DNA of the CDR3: TGCGCCAGCAGCTTGTTTCAGGGGGCGAACACCGGGGAGCTGTTTTTT.